The next 16 T cell receptor beta chains were all read from a single sample in a study of beta chain features in type 1 diabetes. Study-level points and caveats: TCRB CDR3s from Type 1 diabetes patients were moderately but significantly shorter in all four CD4+ subsets.

The investigators reverse transcribed all of the isolated RNA, so they sequenced expressed TCRB transcripts. Measured with immunoSEQ multiplex PCR; TCRdb has only the in-frame clones, and not every one. Of about 650,000 clones listed, 9.5% to 15% are singletons. These receptors are not linked to any known antigen. The sample consisted of naive CD4+ T cells from blood. The source is a man in his thirties or forties with type 1 diabetes.

In this sample, this clone turned up a few times. The genes are TRBV30 and TRBJ2-7, with D maybe TRBD2 (5 bases). The CDR3 extends over 13 amino acids. CDR1 and CDR2 from the germline V gene are GTSNPN and SVGIG (reference sequence). V was clipped by 2 bases and J by 4 bases, with 12 bases between them. CDR3: CAWSSLASYEQYF. CDR3 coding DNA: TGTGCCTGGAGTAGTCTAGCCTCATACGAGCAGTACTTC. Full variable domain (rest looked up from reference TRBV30 and TRBJ2-7): SQTIHQWPATLVQPVGSPLSLECTVEGTSNPNLYWYRQAAGRGLQLLFYSVGIGQISSEVPQNLSASRPQDRQFILSSKKLLLSDSGFYLCAWSSLASYEQYFGPGTRLTVT.

The chain has TRBV9 and TRBJ2-3; the match to TRBD2 covers 12 bases. The CDR3 runs 17 residues. With V trimmed by 3 bases and J by 6 bases, 11 bases remained unmatched. CDR1 is SGDLS, CDR2 YYNGEE, per germline. CDR3 nucleotide sequence: TGTGCCAGCAGCGCTCGGACTAGCGGGGAAGGCCCGGATACGCAGTATTTT. Its translation is CASSARTSGEGPDTQYF. Using reference TRBV9 and TRBJ2-3 for the parts outside the CDR3, the full variable domain is DSGVTQTPKHLITATGQRVTLRCSPRSGDLSVYWYQQSLDQGLQFLIQYYNGEERAKGNILERFSAQQFPDLHSELNLSSLELGDSALYFCASSARTSGEGPDTQYFGPGTRLTVL.

This clone has more than one count but fewer than ten. CDR3 sequence (DNA): TGTGCCAGCAGCTCCCTCAAACAGGGGCGAGGGGACATTCAGTACTTC. This codes for CASSSLKQGRGDIQYF. This chain links TRBV11-1 with TRBJ2-4; 7 nucleotides line up with TRBD1. V shed 4 bases, J shed 8 bases, and the junction held 14 bases outside the gene matches. Per germline, CDR1 SGHAT and CDR2 FQDESV (reference sequence). The CDR3 spans 16 residues.

There are a few counts of this clone. The chain carries TRBV7-2 and TRBJ1-5; weak D call: TRBD1 (5 bases). The ends were cut back, 5 bases at V and 1 base at J, with 9 bases in the middle. The germline V gene encodes CDR1 SGHTA and CDR2 FQGNSA. This CDR3 is 14 amino acids long. Written as DNA, the CDR3 is TGTGCCAGCAGCACCCGACAGAGCAATCAGCCCCAGCATTTT. It yields the protein CASSTRQSNQPQHF.

The rearrangement uses TRBV4-2 and TRBJ2-5; D uncertain. CDR1 LGHNA and CDR2 YNFKEQ come from the germline V gene. This CDR3 spans 13 amino acids. The V and J ends lost 4 bases and 5 bases respectively, with 11 bases between them. CDR3 residues: CASSLGFEETQYF. The CDR3 nucleotides read TGTGCCAGCAGCCTCGGGTTTGAGGAGACCCAGTACTTC.

This clone was observed a few times. The genes are TRBV6-1 and TRBJ1-5, with TRBD1 as a possible D gene (5 bases). The CDR3 is 15 residues long. Germline loops: CDR1 MNHNS, CDR2 SASEGT. V lost 3 bases to trimming and J lost 1 base, with 10 bases between them. The chain's CDR3 is CASSEVWGSNQPQHF. The CDR3 DNA follows: TGTGCCAGCAGTGAGGTGTGGGGGAGCAATCAGCCCCAGCATTTT.

Comments on this clone: Other nucleotide sequences in the sample specify the same CDR3. The chain joins TRBV7-9 to TRBJ1-5, with D unclear. There are 13 residues in the CDR3. V lost 3 bases, J lost 0 bases, and 3 bases lay in between. Germline values: CDR1 SEHNR, CDR2 FQNEAQ (reference sequence). The CDR3 region has the DNA TGTGCCAGCAGCTTTGGTAGCAATCAGCCCCAGCATTTT. The encoded protein is CASSFGSNQPQHF.

The table lists this clone with a few counts. CDR3 bases: TGTGCCAGCAGTTACCGAGCCAGGGGGGAGACTGAAGCTTTCTTT. It codes for CASSYRARGETEAFF. The rearrangement joins TRBV6-6 to TRBJ1-1, with 7 bases matching TRBD1. Germline assignment: CDR1 MNHNY and CDR2 SVGAGI (reference sequence). Trimming at V came to 2 bases and at J to 5 bases, leaving 8 bases not matched to a gene. The CDR3 runs to 15 residues.

V is TRBV20-1 and J is TRBJ2-7, with D perhaps TRBD1 or TRBD2 (5 bases each). V was pared by 0 bases and J by 7 bases, with 7 bases between. The V gene's germline CDR1 is DFQATT and CDR2 SNEGSKA (reference sequence). The CDR3 is 11 residues long. CDR3 in DNA: TGCAGTGCTAGAGAGGGACGGGAGCAGTACTTC. This codes for CSAREGREQYF.

The chain combines TRBV28 with TRBJ2-5, with D hard to call. V lost 8 bases and J 4 bases, leaving 11 bases between the germline ends. The CDR3 has 12 amino acids. Germline lookup yields CDR1 MDHEN and CDR2 SYDVKM. The CDR3 DNA reads as TGTGCCAGCTGGGGATTACGAGAGACCCAGTACTTC. Its translation is CASWGLRETQYF.

This chain joins TRBV6-5 and TRBJ2-1; D is possibly TRBD1 (6 bases). V shed 4 bases and J shed 0 bases, with 10 bases lying between them. The germline V gene encodes CDR1 MNHEY and CDR2 SVGAGI. The CDR3 spans 15 residues. DNA for the CDR3: TGTGCCAGCAGTTTGGACAGATCCTCCTACAATGAGCAGTTCTTC. Translating it yields CASSLDRSSYNEQFF.

This clone was recorded a few times. The CDR3 DNA is TGTGCCAGCAGCATGGGCGCCTACGAGCAGTACTTC. Translation gives CASSMGAYEQYF. V is TRBV13 and J is TRBJ2-7; D is undetermined. Trimming shortened V by 5 bases and J by 2 bases, and 7 bases separated the two germline ends. The CDR3 extends over 12 amino acids. Germline lookup yields CDR1 PRHDT and CDR2 FYEKMQ (reference sequence). The whole variable domain, filled in from reference TRBV13 and TRBJ2-7, reads AAGVIQSPRHLIKEKRETATLKCYPIPRHDTVYWYQQGPGQDPQFLISFYEKMQSDKGSIPDRFSAQQFSDYHSELNMSSLELGDSALYFCASSMGAYEQYFGPGTRLTVT.

The chain combines TRBV5-1 with TRBJ1-5, with D unclear. The germline V and J ends were trimmed by 1 base and 5 bases, with 10 bases remaining between them. The germline V gene encodes CDR1 SGHRS and CDR2 YFSETQ. The CDR3 extends over 14 amino acids. CDR3 loop: CASSLNAGDQPQHF. The CDR3 region has the DNA TGCGCCAGCAGCTTGAACGCTGGAGATCAGCCCCAGCATTTT.

This clone was seen a handful of times. The rearrangement uses TRBV10-3 and TRBJ1-5; TRBD1 might be the D (5 bases). The CDR3 length is 13 residues. Germline V lookup: CDR1 ENHRY, CDR2 SYGVKD. Trimming cost V 6 bases and J 4 bases, with 10 bases left between them. The CDR3 DNA reads as TGTGCCATCAGAAGGGGTGGAAATCAGCCCCAGCATTTT. Encoded protein: CAIRRGGNQPQHF.

This clone has only a few counts. The CDR3 nucleotides are TGTGCCAGCAGTGAAAAGGGGGCGAATAATTCACCCCTCCACTTT. Translating it yields CASSEKGANNSPLHF. This rearrangement joins TRBV2 to TRBJ1-6, with 7 bases lining up with TRBD1. CDR3 length: 15 residues. Trimming cost V 2 bases and J 5 bases; bases outside gene matches: 3. The germline gives CDR1 SNHLY, CDR2 FYNNEI.

The V gene is TRBV9, the J gene TRBJ2-5; 7 bases line up with TRBD2. The ends lost 4 bases at V and 2 bases at J; junction bases unmatched: 11. CDR1 is SGDLS and CDR2 is YYNGEE in the germline V gene. The CDR3 is made up of 16 amino acids. CDR3 in amino acids: CASSPNPERGQETQYF. In DNA form, the CDR3 reads TGTGCCAGCAGCCCAAACCCCGAGCGGGGACAAGAGACCCAGTACTTC.